The 17 T cell receptor beta chains listed next were all sequenced from one sample in a study of T cell responses to AZD1222 COVID-19 vaccine. Generated by immunoSEQ multiplex PCR, the TCRdb table keeps only in-frame clones and is missing some. Of 95,000 to 130,000 clones in the sample, roughly 88% were seen once. The sample in question was peripheral blood, obtained on day 0 of AZD1222 vaccination. These receptors were collected from an adult in good health.

This clone occurred a few times. V usage is TRBV2 and J usage is TRBJ1-2; D is unresolved. This CDR3 comprises 14 residues. Looked up from germline, CDR1 is SNHLY and CDR2 is FYNNEI. V was pared by 3 bases and J by 2 bases, with 10 bases between. CDR3 residues: CASSDSRRNYGYTF. DNA of the CDR3: TGTGCCAGCAGTGATTCGCGTCGGAACTATGGCTACACCTTC.

This rearrangement joins TRBV6-2 or TRBV6-3 to TRBJ2-3, with 12 bases fitting TRBD1. V was pared by 2 bases and J by 8 bases, with 5 bases of the junction left unmatched. In germline, CDR1 is MNHEY, CDR2 SVGEGT. The CDR3 runs to 15 residues. The CDR3 loop is CASSYGTGGKATQYF. Here the CDR3 DNA reads TGTGCCAGCAGTTACGGGACAGGGGGCAAGGCTACGCAGTATTTT.

The chain employs TRBV18 and TRBJ1-2; D remains unclear. Trimming took 0 bases from V and 0 from J, leaving 14 bases between them. Germline CDR1 is KGHSH and CDR2 is LQKENI. This CDR3 contains 17 residues. The CDR3 nucleotides are TGTGCCAGCTCACCACCTCAGGCGCCCCAAGCTAACTATGGCTACACCTTC. Protein: CASSPPQAPQANYGYTF. Combining the CDR3 with reference TRBV18 and TRBJ1-2 gives the whole variable domain NAGVMQNPRHLVRRRGQEARLRCSPMKGHSHVYWYRQLPEEGLKFMVYLQKENIIDESGMPKERFSAEFPKEGPSILRIQQVVRGDSAAYFCASSPPQAPQANYGYTFGSGTRLTVV.

V and J are TRBV6-1 and TRBJ1-5; no firm D call. Germline V lookup: CDR1 MNHNS, CDR2 SASEGT. This CDR3 is built from 16 residues. V was shortened by 4 bases and J by 0 bases, with 13 bases between the two germline ends. CDR3 in amino acids: CASSAPYKSSNQPQHF. The CDR3 bases are TGTGCCAGCAGTGCGCCATATAAATCTAGCAATCAGCCCCAGCATTTT.

V and J are TRBV20-1 and TRBJ1-6, with 9 bases identical to TRBD1. The length of the CDR3 is 15 residues. The V gene's germline CDR1 is DFQATT and CDR2 SNEGSKA (reference sequence). With 3 bases clipped from V and 10 bases from J, the junction kept 10 bases outside the gene matches. This chain's CDR3 is CSASSTGGRGSPLHF. The CDR3 region has the DNA TGCAGTGCTAGTTCCACAGGGGGCAGGGGATCACCCCTCCACTTT.

V is TRBV18 and J is TRBJ1-5; no firm D call. V was shortened by 5 bases and J by 3 bases, with 11 bases between the two germline ends. The CDR3 is made up of 14 amino acids. The V gene's germline CDR1 is KGHSH and CDR2 LQKENI. The CDR3 here is CASSWVGFNQPQHF. The CDR3 DNA reads as TGTGCCAGCTCATGGGTAGGGTTCAATCAGCCCCAGCATTTT.

This chain uses TRBV28 with TRBJ1-2; D perhaps matches TRBD1 (6 bases). Trimming shortened V by 6 bases and J by 7 bases, and 21 bases separated the two germline ends. Germline CDR1 MDHEN, CDR2 SYDVKM. The CDR3 is 15 amino acids. CDR3 sequence reads: CASSRLSTGLSGYTF. The CDR3 region has the DNA TGTGCCAGCAGCCGCCTATCCACAGGGCTCAGTGGCTACACCTTC.

The chain has TRBV27 and TRBJ2-1; D uncertain. The germline V gene has CDR1 MNHEY and CDR2 SMNVEV (reference sequence). Between the trimmed V and J ends, which lost 0 bases and 0 bases, there was a span of 9 bases. The CDR3 sequence is 16 residues long. CDR3 nucleotide sequence: TGTGCCAGCAGTTTATCGCGCGGAAGCTCCTACAATGAGCAGTTCTTC. Translating it yields CASSLSRGSSYNEQFF.

The J gene is TRBJ1-3, the V gene TRBV9, with D uncertain. The CDR3 runs 14 residues. CDR1 and CDR2 (germline): SGDLS, YYNGEE. V dropped 5 bases and J dropped 0 bases, with 9 bases sitting between them. The CDR3 here is CASSYTDSGNTIYF. The CDR3, as DNA: TGTGCCAGCAGTTATACAGACTCTGGAAACACCATATATTTT.

This chain connects TRBV7-2 to TRBJ1-2, with TRBD1 matching over 8 bases. This CDR3 has 14 amino acids. V gave up 5 bases and J gave up 3 bases; unmatched junction bases: 5. Germline lookup yields CDR1 SGHTA and CDR2 FQGNSA. This CDR3 is CASSPDRGDYGYTF. For the CDR3, the DNA is TGTGCCAGCAGCCCAGACAGGGGTGACTATGGCTACACCTTC.

The rearrangement uses TRBV4-3 and TRBJ1-2; D is ambiguous. Trimming pared 0 bases from V and 2 bases from J, leaving 13 bases between. Germline V gene sequence: CDR1 LGHNA, CDR2 YSLEER. This CDR3 comprises 16 residues. Written as DNA, the CDR3 is TGCGCCAGCAGCCAAGAACATATACCGCGAAACTATGGCTACACCTTC. Protein product: CASSQEHIPRNYGYTF.

This clone came up a few times. The V gene is TRBV5-4, the J gene TRBJ2-7; no clear D. Trimming took off 0 bases at V and 6 bases at J, with 10 bases between the two ends. This CDR3 has 13 residues. From germline, CDR1 is SGHNT and CDR2 YYREEE (reference sequence). In nucleotides, the CDR3 is TGTGCCAGCAGCTTGGGGGCAGGTCGCGAGCAGTACTTC. Translation: CASSLGAGREQYF.

The sample holds a few counts of this clone. The chain is built from TRBV19 and TRBJ2-1; 7 bases map to TRBD2. This CDR3 has 16 residues. The V segment lost 5 bases and the J segment 4 bases; nucleotides outside the gene matches: 11. The germline V gene encodes CDR1 LNHDA and CDR2 SQIVND (reference sequence). The CDR3 region has the DNA TGTGCCAGTAGTCTTCGGTTAGCGGGTCCTTACAATGAGCAGTTCTTC. Its translation is CASSLRLAGPYNEQFF. Variable domain in full (rest from reference TRBV19 and TRBJ2-1): DGGITQSPKYLFRKEGQNVTLSCEQNLNHDAMYWYRQDPGQGLRLIYYSQIVNDFQKGDIAEGYSVSREKKESFPLTVTSAQKNPTAFYLCASSLRLAGPYNEQFFGPGTRLTVL.

The J gene is TRBJ2-7, the V gene TRBV29-1, with D possibly matching TRBD2 (5 bases). Trimming removed 6 bases at V and 5 bases at J, with 14 bases between. The CDR3 runs to 12 residues. Germline V CDR1 and CDR2: SQVTM, ANQGSEA. CDR3 DNA: TGCAGCGTGGGTTATGGGAGTGACGAGCAGTACTTC. This codes for CSVGYGSDEQYF.

This rearrangement joins TRBV19 to TRBJ1-2; 12 bases map to TRBD1. The CDR3 sequence is 15 residues long. Losses at the gene ends were 4 bases for V and 6 bases for J; bases not matched to a gene: 6. The germline V gene has CDR1 LNHDA and CDR2 SQIVND (reference sequence). CDR3 sequence (DNA): TGTGCCAGTAGTAGCCCGGGACAGGGGGCGAATGGCTACACCTTC. Its translation: CASSSPGQGANGYTF.

The V and J genes are TRBV5-4 and TRBJ1-2; 7 bases align to TRBD1. J gave up 7 bases and V 4 bases, and 10 bases lay outside the gene matches. This CDR3 is built from 14 residues. Germline V gene sequence: CDR1 SGHNT, CDR2 YYREEE (reference sequence). The CDR3: CASSPRTGYFGYTF. CDR3 in DNA: TGTGCCAGCAGCCCTCGGACAGGTTATTTTGGCTACACCTTC.

V is TRBV4-1 and J is TRBJ2-1; the D is unclear. CDR1 is MGHRA, CDR2 YSYEKL, per germline. The V and J ends lost 4 bases and 9 bases respectively, with 10 bases between them. The CDR3 is 12 residues long. CDR3 amino acids: CASSRDSVEQFF. For the CDR3, the DNA is TGCGCCAGCAGCCGAGACTCCGTTGAGCAGTTCTTC.